This TCR beta chain is from a study of OX40 agonist ivuxolimab in advanced cancers. The germline gives CDR1 SNHLY, CDR2 FYNNEI. This CDR3 comprises 12 residues. V dropped 8 bases and J dropped 7; count of bases not matched to a gene: 1. Profiled with immunoSEQ multiplex PCR; TCRdb holds only in-frame clones, not every one. This table has about 91,000 clones, roughly 84% appearing once. The chain links TRBV2 to TRBJ2-1, with 11 bases lining up with TRBD1. The source is an adult with an advanced solid tumor such as melanoma, head and neck, liver or kidney cancer. Here the sequenced sample was CD4+ or CD8+ T cells sorted from blood, taken in a trial of the OX40 agonist ivuxolimab. The CDR3: CASGQGANEQFF. The CDR3 DNA follows: TGTGCCAGCGGACAGGGGGCAAATGAGCAGTTCTTC.